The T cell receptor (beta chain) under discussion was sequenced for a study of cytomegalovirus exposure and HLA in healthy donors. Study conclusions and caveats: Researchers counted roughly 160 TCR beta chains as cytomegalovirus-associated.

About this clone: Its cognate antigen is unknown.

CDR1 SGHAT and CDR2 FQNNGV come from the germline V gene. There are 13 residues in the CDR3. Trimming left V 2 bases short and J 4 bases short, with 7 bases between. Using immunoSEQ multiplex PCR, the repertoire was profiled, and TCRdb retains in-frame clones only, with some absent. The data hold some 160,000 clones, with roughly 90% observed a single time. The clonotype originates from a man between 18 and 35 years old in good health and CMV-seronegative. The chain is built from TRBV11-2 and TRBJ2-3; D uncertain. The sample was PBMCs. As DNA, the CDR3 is TGTGCCAGCAGCTTAACGTCGGCAGATACGCAGTATTTT. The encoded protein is CASSLTSADTQYF.